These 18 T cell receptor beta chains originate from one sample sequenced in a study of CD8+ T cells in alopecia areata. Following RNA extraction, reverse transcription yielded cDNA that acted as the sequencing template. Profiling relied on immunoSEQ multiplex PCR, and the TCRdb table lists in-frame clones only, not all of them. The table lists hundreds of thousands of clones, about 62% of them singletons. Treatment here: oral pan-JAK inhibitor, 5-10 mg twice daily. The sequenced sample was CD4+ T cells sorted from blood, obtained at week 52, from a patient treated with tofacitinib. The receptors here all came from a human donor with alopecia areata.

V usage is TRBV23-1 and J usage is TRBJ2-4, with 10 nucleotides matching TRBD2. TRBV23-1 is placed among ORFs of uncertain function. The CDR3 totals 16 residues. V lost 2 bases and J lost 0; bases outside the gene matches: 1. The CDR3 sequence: CASSQLAGAAKNIQYF. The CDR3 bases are TGCGCCAGCAGTCAACTAGCGGGGGCAGCCAAAAACATTCAGTACTTC.

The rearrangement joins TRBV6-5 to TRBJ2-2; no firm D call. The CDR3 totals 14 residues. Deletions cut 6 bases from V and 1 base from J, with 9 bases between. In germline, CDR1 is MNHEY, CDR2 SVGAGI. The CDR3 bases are TGTGCCAGCAGGGAAGGTTGGAACACCGGGGAGCTGTTTTTT. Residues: CASREGWNTGELFF.

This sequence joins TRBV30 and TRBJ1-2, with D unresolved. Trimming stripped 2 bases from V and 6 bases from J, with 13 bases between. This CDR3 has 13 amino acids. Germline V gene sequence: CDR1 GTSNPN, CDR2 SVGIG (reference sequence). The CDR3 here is CAWSPQSTHGYTF. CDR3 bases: TGTGCCTGGAGTCCACAGTCTACTCATGGCTACACCTTC. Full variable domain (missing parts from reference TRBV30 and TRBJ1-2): SQTIHQWPATLVQPVGSPLSLECTVEGTSNPNLYWYRQAAGRGLQLLFYSVGIGQISSEVPQNLSASRPQDRQFILSSKKLLLSDSGFYLCAWSPQSTHGYTFGSGTRLTVV.

CDR3 in DNA: TGTGCCAGCAGTGAAACTGGGGGAGGAGAGACCCAGTACTTC. It translates to CASSETGGGETQYF. The chain links TRBV6-1 to TRBJ2-5; maybe TRBD2 (6 bases). Germline CDR1 reads MNHNS; CDR2 reads SASEGT. Trimming shortened V by 2 bases and J by 4 bases, and 11 bases separated the two germline ends. The CDR3 sequence is 14 residues long.

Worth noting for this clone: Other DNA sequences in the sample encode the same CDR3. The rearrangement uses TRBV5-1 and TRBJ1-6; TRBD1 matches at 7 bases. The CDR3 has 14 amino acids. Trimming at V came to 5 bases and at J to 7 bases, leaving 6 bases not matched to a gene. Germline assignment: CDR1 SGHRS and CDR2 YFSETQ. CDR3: CASSSGTANSPLHF. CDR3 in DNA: TGCGCCAGCAGTTCCGGGACAGCAAATTCACCCCTCCACTTT.

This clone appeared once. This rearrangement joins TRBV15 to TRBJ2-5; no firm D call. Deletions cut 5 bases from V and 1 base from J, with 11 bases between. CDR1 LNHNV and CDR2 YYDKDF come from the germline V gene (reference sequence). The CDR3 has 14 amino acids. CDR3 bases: TGTGCCACCAGCCGGTCTTGGGGCCAAGAGACCCAGTACTTC. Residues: CATSRSWGQETQYF.

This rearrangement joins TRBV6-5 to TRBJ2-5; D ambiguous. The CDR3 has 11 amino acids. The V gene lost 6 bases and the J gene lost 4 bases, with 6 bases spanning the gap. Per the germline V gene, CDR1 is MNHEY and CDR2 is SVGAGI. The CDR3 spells CASRGRETQYF. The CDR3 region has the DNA TGTGCCAGCAGGGGTAGAGAGACCCAGTACTTC.

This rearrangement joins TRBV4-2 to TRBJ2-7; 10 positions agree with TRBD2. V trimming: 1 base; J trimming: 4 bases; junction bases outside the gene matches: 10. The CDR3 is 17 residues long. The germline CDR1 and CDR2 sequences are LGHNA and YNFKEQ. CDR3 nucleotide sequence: TGTGCCAGCAGCCAAGCCCCCCAGGGTAGCGGGGGGTACGAGCAGTACTTC. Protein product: CASSQAPQGSGGYEQYF.

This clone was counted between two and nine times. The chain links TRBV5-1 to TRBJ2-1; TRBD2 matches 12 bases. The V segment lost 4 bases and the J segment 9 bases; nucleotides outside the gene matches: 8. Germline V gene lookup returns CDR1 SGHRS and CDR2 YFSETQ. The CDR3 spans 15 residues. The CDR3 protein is CASSVTSGGTPEQFF. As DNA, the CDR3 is TGCGCCAGCAGCGTGACTAGCGGGGGAACCCCTGAGCAGTTCTTC.

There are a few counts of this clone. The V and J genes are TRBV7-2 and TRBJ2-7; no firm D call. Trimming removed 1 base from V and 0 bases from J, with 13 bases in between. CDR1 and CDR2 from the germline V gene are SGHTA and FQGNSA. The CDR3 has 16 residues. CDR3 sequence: CASSLVGPPSSYEQYF. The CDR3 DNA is TGTGCCAGCAGCTTAGTAGGTCCTCCATCCTCCTACGAGCAGTACTTC.

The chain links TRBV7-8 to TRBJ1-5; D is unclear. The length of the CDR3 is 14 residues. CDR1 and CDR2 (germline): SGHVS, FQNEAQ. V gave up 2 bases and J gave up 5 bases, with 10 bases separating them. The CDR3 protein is CASSLFLGDQPQHF. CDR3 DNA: TGTGCCAGCAGCTTATTTCTGGGTGATCAGCCCCAGCATTTT.

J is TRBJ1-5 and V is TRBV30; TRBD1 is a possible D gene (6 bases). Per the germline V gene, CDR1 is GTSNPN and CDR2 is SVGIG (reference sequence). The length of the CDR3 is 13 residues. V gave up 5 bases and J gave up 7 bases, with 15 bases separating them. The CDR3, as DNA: TGTGCCTGGGCAACAGGGAGGGGACAGCCCCAGCATTTT. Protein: CAWATGRGQPQHF.

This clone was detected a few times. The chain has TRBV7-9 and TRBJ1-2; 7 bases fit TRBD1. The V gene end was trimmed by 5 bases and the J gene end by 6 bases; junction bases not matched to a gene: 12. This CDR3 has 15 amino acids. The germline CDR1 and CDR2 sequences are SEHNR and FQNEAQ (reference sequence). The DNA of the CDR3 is TGTGCCAGCAGCCACGGACAGGACGGTGTGCATGGCTACACCTTC. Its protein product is CASSHGQDGVHGYTF.

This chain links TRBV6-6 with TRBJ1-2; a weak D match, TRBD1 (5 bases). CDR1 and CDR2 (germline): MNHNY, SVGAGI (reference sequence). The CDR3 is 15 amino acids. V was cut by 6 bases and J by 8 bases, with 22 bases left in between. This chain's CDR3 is CASRTSTALLRGYTF. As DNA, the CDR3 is TGTGCCAGCAGAACCTCGACAGCCTTACTGAGGGGCTACACCTTC.

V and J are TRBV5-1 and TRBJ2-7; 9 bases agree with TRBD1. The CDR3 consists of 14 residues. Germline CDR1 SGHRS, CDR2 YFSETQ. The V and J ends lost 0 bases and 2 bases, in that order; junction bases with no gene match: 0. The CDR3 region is CASSLGDRAYEQYF. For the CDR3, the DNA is TGCGCCAGCAGCTTGGGGGACAGGGCCTACGAGCAGTACTTC.

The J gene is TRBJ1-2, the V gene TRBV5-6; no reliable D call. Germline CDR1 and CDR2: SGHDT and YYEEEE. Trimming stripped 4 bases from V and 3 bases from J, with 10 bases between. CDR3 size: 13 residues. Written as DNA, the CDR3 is TGTGCCAGCAGCCCCCTGAGAGACTATGGCTACACCTTC. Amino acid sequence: CASSPLRDYGYTF.

The CDR3: CASSVVAQSGAYEQYF. The DNA for the CDR3 is TGTGCCAGCAGCGTAGTTGCTCAGAGCGGAGCCTACGAGCAGTACTTC. The gene calls are TRBV9 and TRBJ2-7; weak D call: TRBD2 (5 bases). From germline, CDR1 is SGDLS and CDR2 YYNGEE. The CDR3 totals 16 residues. Trimming removed 0 bases from V and 2 bases from J, with 15 bases in between.

CDR3 residues: CASRSLTHRQETQYF. The CDR3, as DNA: TGTGCAAGTCGCTCACTAACCCACCGACAAGAGACCCAGTACTTC. This sequence joins TRBV12-2 and TRBJ2-5; TRBD2 was called by the table and not checked on the DNA. TRBV12-2 is reported as a pseudogene. The CDR3 is 15 amino acids.